The present T cell receptor beta chain was sequenced within a study of tumor-infiltrating lymphocytes in primary liver carcinoma. RNA and DNA were co-extracted from approximately 20-30 mg of unsorted bulk tissue. Five separate regions were sampled from each tumor. Over 75% of the cells were viable tumor cells in every tumor sample. Details on this clonotype: Its specificity is not known.

V gave up 5 bases and J gave up 7 bases; unmatched junction bases: 9. This CDR3 contains 15 residues. The germline V gene has CDR1 SGHNT and CDR2 YENEEA. Findings and caveats of the study: The difference in top-250-clone fraction between tumors and blood was significant, favoring tumors (p = 0.039).

A constant-region primer primed TCR beta cDNA synthesis from 500 to 550 ng of total RNA. Amplification in three nested multiplex PCR rounds with slightly modified ARM-PCR gave rise to TCR beta libraries. Two initial PCR rounds of around 10 cycles each paired TRBV1-TRBV30 forward primers with a C-beta reverse primer. A single record per CDR3 protein comes from TCRdb applying MiXCR to the multiplex PCR reads. The sample holds some 30,000 distinct CDR3 sequences, around 70% seen once. The rearrangement uses TRBV11-3 and TRBJ2-1, with 9 bases fitting TRBD2. The specimen sequenced was liver tumor tissue from sampling region 3. Documented subset: tumor region T3, left-lateral pole. The TCR comes from a woman aged 30 to 39 with primary liver carcinoma and hepatitis B virus infection. This CDR3 reads CASSRLAGGRNEQFF. The CDR3, as DNA: TGTGCCAGCAGCCGACTGGCGGGGGGGAGGAATGAGCAGTTCTTC.